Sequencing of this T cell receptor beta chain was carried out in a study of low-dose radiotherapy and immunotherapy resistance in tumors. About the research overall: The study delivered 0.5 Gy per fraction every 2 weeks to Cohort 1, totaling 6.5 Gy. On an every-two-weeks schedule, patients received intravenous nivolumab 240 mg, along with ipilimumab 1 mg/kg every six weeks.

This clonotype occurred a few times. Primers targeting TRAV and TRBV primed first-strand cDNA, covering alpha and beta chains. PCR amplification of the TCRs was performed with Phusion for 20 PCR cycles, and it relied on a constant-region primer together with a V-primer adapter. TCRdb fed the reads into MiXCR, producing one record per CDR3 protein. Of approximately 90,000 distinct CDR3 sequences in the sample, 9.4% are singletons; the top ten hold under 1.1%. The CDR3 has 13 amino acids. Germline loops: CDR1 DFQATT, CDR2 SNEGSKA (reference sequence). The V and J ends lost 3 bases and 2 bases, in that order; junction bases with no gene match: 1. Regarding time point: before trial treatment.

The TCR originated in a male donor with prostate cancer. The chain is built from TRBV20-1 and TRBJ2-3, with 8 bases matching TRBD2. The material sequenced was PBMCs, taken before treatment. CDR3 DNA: TGCAGTGCTAGCGGGAGGGACACAGATACGCAGTATTTT. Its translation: CSASGRDTDTQYF.